This TCR beta chain was recovered during a study of tissue T cells after allogeneic stem cell transplantation. Findings of the study overall: Anatomically similar tissues had similar TCR repertoires within each patient. Shared clones across patients were few; motif clustering revealed tissue-specific shared signatures. In patients and mice, blood and spleen missed much of tissue repertoire.

Survey-depth TCRbeta CDR3 sequencing reported V/J genes and productive frequencies. Assay: immunoSEQ multiplex PCR; the TCRdb copy retains only in-frame clones and omits some. The sample holds tens of thousands of clones; 72% are singletons and the top ten take 0.65% to 0.75%. A note on this clone: The antigen is not known. Germline and genes here are mouse.

The receptor comes from a female BALB/c mouse in good health. The MHC haplotype recorded for the strain is H2-d. The specimen sequenced was spleen.

The CDR3 loop reads CASSGRGDTGQLYF. The covered CDR3 bases are TGTGCCAGCAGTGGCAGGGGTGACACCGGGCAGCTCTAC. The J gene is TRBJ2-2, the V gene TRBV13-3; perhaps TRBD1 as D (6 bases). The read falls 1 residue short of the CDR3 end, and the missing part is taken from the germline J gene. Per germline, CDR1 NNHDY and CDR2 SYVADS. The CDR3 spans 14 residues. Trimming shortened V by 3 bases and J by 3 bases, and 9 bases separated the two germline ends.